This passage covers 23 T cell receptor beta chains from one sample sequenced in a study of blood T cell repertoires in COVID-19. Sequencing was performed with immunoSEQ multiplex PCR; in TCRdb, only in-frame clones are kept and a portion is missing. The sample records around 100,000 clones, 84% being singletons. What was sequenced was peripheral blood. Receptor source: a human donor in a cohort sampled during active COVID-19.

The chain employs TRBV14 and TRBJ1-1; TRBD1 aligns across 9 bases. Trimming at V came to 2 bases and at J to 1 base, leaving 2 bases not matched to a gene. Germline lookup yields CDR1 SGHDN and CDR2 FVKESK. The CDR3 runs to 15 residues. The CDR3 nucleotides are TGTGCCAGCAGCCAACTACAGGGGGCGAACACTGAAGCTTTCTTT. Translation gives CASSQLQGANTEAFF.

This clone was counted only a few times. CDR3 sequence reads: CASSPGLAGAGELFF. In nucleotides, the CDR3 is TGTGCCAGCTCACCGGGACTAGCGGGGGCCGGGGAGCTGTTTTTT. The chain uses TRBV18 and TRBJ2-2; 14 bases map to TRBD2. Germline lookup yields CDR1 KGHSH and CDR2 LQKENI. V lost 3 bases and J lost 6; bases outside the gene matches: 0. The CDR3 has 15 residues. The variable domain in full, with the rest retrieved from reference TRBV18 and TRBJ2-2, is NAGVMQNPRHLVRRRGQEARLRCSPMKGHSHVYWYRQLPEEGLKFMVYLQKENIIDESGMPKERFSAEFPKEGPSILRIQQVVRGDSAAYFCASSPGLAGAGELFFGEGSRLTVL.

The chain carries TRBV5-1 and TRBJ2-3; no firm D call. The CDR3 is 13 amino acids. CDR1 and CDR2 (germline): SGHRS, YFSETQ. Trimming pared 4 bases from V and 2 bases from J, leaving 8 bases between. The CDR3 region has the DNA TGCGCCAGCAGCCCAACAGACACAGATACGCAGTATTTT. Encoded protein: CASSPTDTDTQYF.

This clone was picked up one time. The V and J genes are TRBV18 and TRBJ2-7; 11 nucleotides line up with TRBD2. V trimming: 10 bases; J trimming: 4 bases; junction bases outside the gene matches: 9. Germline values: CDR1 KGHSH, CDR2 LQKENI. The CDR3 length is 14 residues. The CDR3 DNA follows: TGTGCCACCGCGCCGGGGACTAGCGGATACGAGCAGTACTTC. It is translated as CATAPGTSGYEQYF.

Only a few counts were recorded for this clone. The CDR3 nucleotides are TGTGCCAGCAGTCCCTCAGCGGGAGGGCGGTACGAGCAGTACTTC. Translating it yields CASSPSAGGRYEQYF. The chain is built from TRBV27 and TRBJ2-7, with 10 bases that match TRBD2. This CDR3 is 15 amino acids long. With 5 bases clipped from V and 4 bases from J, the junction kept 8 bases outside the gene matches. Germline V gene sequence: CDR1 MNHEY, CDR2 SMNVEV (reference sequence).

J is TRBJ1-2 and V is TRBV28; D might be TRBD1 (5 bases). CDR3 size: 14 residues. V shed 3 bases and J shed 5 bases, with 13 bases lying between them. Germline CDR1 and CDR2: MDHEN and SYDVKM. The CDR3 DNA sequence: TGTGCCAGCAGTTTGGCGGGGACTCAATATGGCTACACCTTC. Amino acids: CASSLAGTQYGYTF.

The chain carries TRBV12-3 or TRBV12-4 and TRBJ2-7, with no clear D. The CDR3 is made up of 13 amino acids. Trimming stripped 0 bases from V and 2 bases from J, with 5 bases between. The CDR3 is CASSLAGPYEQYF. CDR3 sequence (DNA): TGTGCCAGCAGTTTAGCGGGCCCCTACGAGCAGTACTTC.

The V call is TRBV6-5, the J call TRBJ2-5; D is possibly TRBD1 (6 bases). The germline V gene encodes CDR1 MNHEY and CDR2 SVGAGI. The germline V and J ends were trimmed by 6 bases and 1 base, with 15 bases remaining between them. This CDR3 has 15 amino acids. CDR3 sequence reads: CASSSTVGAQETQYF. The CDR3 coding sequence is TGTGCCAGCAGCTCTACAGTGGGGGCCCAAGAGACCCAGTACTTC.

Written as DNA, the CDR3 is TGCGCCAGCAGCTTAGAACAGTACCCGAACTATGGCTACACCTTC. Translating gives CASSLEQYPNYGYTF. The rearrangement links TRBV5-1 to TRBJ1-2; D gene unclear. CDR1 is SGHRS, CDR2 YFSETQ, per germline. V was trimmed by 2 bases and J by 2 bases, leaving 13 bases between them. The CDR3 runs 15 residues.

The V gene is TRBV28, the J gene TRBJ2-7; D call uncertain. The V and J ends lost 3 bases and 4 bases respectively, with 13 bases between them. The germline V gene has CDR1 MDHEN and CDR2 SYDVKM. The CDR3 extends over 14 amino acids. CDR3 residues: CASSLWQISYEQYF. DNA for the CDR3: TGTGCCAGCAGTTTGTGGCAAATCAGTTACGAGCAGTACTTC. Based on the CDR3 plus reference TRBV28 and TRBJ2-7, the full variable domain is DVKVTQSSRYLVKRTGEKVFLECVQDMDHENMFWYRQDPGLGLRLIYFSYDVKMKEKGDIPEGYSVSREKKERFSLILESASTNQTSMYLCASSLWQISYEQYFGPGTRLTVT.

The chain recombines TRBV19 with TRBJ1-5, with a possible D match to TRBD1 (5 bases). From germline, CDR1 is LNHDA and CDR2 SQIVND (reference sequence). The V and J ends lost 0 bases and 7 bases respectively, with 13 bases between them. The CDR3 is 15 residues long. The CDR3 sequence: CASSIDRGGNQPQHF. The CDR3, as DNA: TGTGCCAGTAGTATAGATCGGGGGGGTAACCAGCCCCAGCATTTT.

The chain's CDR3 is CASTGLAGGYYEQYF. CDR3 bases: TGTGCCAGCACTGGACTAGCGGGAGGTTACTACGAGCAGTACTTC. The chain joins TRBV28 to TRBJ2-7; 14 bases line up with TRBD2. There are 15 residues in the CDR3. V gave up 7 bases and J gave up 3 bases; unmatched junction bases: 5. Germline V gene data show CDR1 as MDHEN and CDR2 as SYDVKM.

This chain joins TRBV2 and TRBJ1-1; D is possibly TRBD1 (6 bases). V gave up 2 bases and J gave up 1 base, with 14 bases separating them. The CDR3 covers 16 residues. The germline CDR1 and CDR2 sequences are SNHLY and FYNNEI. In DNA, the CDR3 is TGTGCCAGCAGTGAAAGGGGGTTCGCAGGGAACACTGAAGCTTTCTTT. It specifies CASSERGFAGNTEAFF.

This clone was observed once. The chain joins TRBV28 to TRBJ2-7; D is possibly TRBD2 (6 bases). Trimming took off 5 bases at V and 7 bases at J, with 15 bases between the two ends. This CDR3 has 13 residues. The germline V gene encodes CDR1 MDHEN and CDR2 SYDVKM. In DNA, the CDR3 is TGTGCCAGCAGTCCCTGGGACTCAGAAGAGCAGTACTTC. Amino acid sequence: CASSPWDSEEQYF.

J is TRBJ2-7 and V is TRBV5-6; TRBD2 matches at 10 bases. The V gene end was trimmed by 4 bases and the J gene end by 3 bases; junction bases not matched to a gene: 4. This CDR3 comprises 14 residues. The germline gives CDR1 SGHDT, CDR2 YYEEEE. The CDR3 spells CASSQSGGGYEQYF. The CDR3 nucleotides are TGTGCCAGCAGCCAGAGCGGGGGGGGCTACGAGCAGTACTTC.

The V and J genes are TRBV3-1 (or the pseudogene TRBV3-2) and TRBJ2-3; D possibly corresponds to TRBD2 (5 bases). Germline-derived CDR1 and CDR2 are LGHDT and YNNKEL (reference sequence). V was shortened by 6 bases and J by 1 base, with 14 bases between the two germline ends. CDR3 length: 15 residues. The CDR3, as DNA: TGTGCCAGCAGTAAAGAGCGGATGCGCACAGATACGCAGTATTTT. It codes for CASSKERMRTDTQYF.

The chain has TRBV2 and TRBJ1-4, with a possible D match to TRBD1 (5 bases). The CDR3 contains 12 residues. Germline CDR1 SNHLY, CDR2 FYNNEI. CDR3 DNA: TGTGGCACCCGGGGGAACGGTGAAAAACTGTTTTTT. Protein product: CGTRGNGEKLFF.

The V call is TRBV12-5, the J call TRBJ2-1; 12 nucleotides match TRBD2. With V trimmed by 5 bases and J by 0 bases, 8 bases remained unmatched. This CDR3 has 18 amino acids. Per the germline V gene, CDR1 is LGHNT and CDR2 is FRNRAP. In DNA form, the CDR3 reads TGTGCTAGTGGTGGGACTAGCGGGTTTCAGAGCTCCTACAATGAGCAGTTCTTC. This gives the protein CASGGTSGFQSSYNEQFF.

This chain joins TRBV28 and TRBJ1-1, with D hard to call. The germline V and J ends were trimmed by 7 bases and 0 bases, with 15 bases remaining between them. The CDR3 covers 15 residues. Germline CDR1 reads MDHEN; CDR2 reads SYDVKM. The CDR3 reads CASTFVGGVNTEAFF. The CDR3 DNA reads TGTGCCAGCACCTTTGTAGGAGGTGTGAACACTGAAGCTTTCTTT.

The V gene is TRBV6-5, the J gene TRBJ1-1; unclear D gene. CDR1 is MNHEY and CDR2 is SVGAGI in the germline V gene. Trimming took off 6 bases at V and 2 bases at J, with 16 bases between the two ends. The CDR3 is 15 residues long. The CDR3 protein is CASSLLAAGNTEAFF. The CDR3 nucleotides are TGTGCCAGCAGCCTACTAGCGGCAGGCAACACTGAAGCTTTCTTT.

The chain recombines TRBV6-5 with TRBJ2-1; D not certain. The CDR3 is 15 residues long. In germline, CDR1 is MNHEY, CDR2 SVGAGI. The germline V and J ends were trimmed by 7 bases and 2 bases, with 15 bases remaining between them. The CDR3 protein is CASTLHSLPYNEQFF. CDR3 sequence (DNA): TGTGCCAGCACCCTCCACAGCCTCCCCTACAATGAGCAGTTCTTC.

V usage is TRBV7-2 and J usage is TRBJ1-1; 9 nucleotides align to TRBD1. V was clipped by 3 bases and J by 4 bases; unmatched bases: 9. Per germline, CDR1 SGHTA and CDR2 FQGNSA. The CDR3 sequence is 16 residues long. DNA for the CDR3: TGTGCCAGCAGCTTCCATACAGGGGGCCGTAGCACTGAAGCTTTCTTT. It encodes CASSFHTGGRSTEAFF.

The chain combines TRBV5-1 with TRBJ2-7; 7 bases agree with TRBD1. With 8 bases clipped from V and 3 bases from J, the junction kept 8 bases outside the gene matches. Germline V gene data show CDR1 as SGHRS and CDR2 as YFSETQ. The CDR3 has 13 residues. The CDR3 spells CASSGTVLYEQYF. The CDR3 coding sequence is TGCGCCAGTTCCGGGACAGTCCTCTACGAGCAGTACTTC.